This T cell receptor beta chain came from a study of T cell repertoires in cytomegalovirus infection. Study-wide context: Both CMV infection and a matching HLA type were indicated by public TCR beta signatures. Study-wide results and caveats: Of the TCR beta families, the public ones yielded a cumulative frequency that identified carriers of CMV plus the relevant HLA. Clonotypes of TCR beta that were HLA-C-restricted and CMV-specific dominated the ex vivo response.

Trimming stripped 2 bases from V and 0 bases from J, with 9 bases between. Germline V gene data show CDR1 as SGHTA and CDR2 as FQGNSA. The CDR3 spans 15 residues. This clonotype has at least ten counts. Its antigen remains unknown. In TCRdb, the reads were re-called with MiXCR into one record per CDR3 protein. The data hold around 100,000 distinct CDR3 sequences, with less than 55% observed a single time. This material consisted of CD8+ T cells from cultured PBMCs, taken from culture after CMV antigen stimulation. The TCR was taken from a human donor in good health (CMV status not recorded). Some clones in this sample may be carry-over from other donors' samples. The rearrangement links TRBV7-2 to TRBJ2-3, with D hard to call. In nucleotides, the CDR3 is TGTGCCAGCAGCTTACGGCTAGGGAGCACAGATACGCAGTATTTT. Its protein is CASSLRLGSTDTQYF.